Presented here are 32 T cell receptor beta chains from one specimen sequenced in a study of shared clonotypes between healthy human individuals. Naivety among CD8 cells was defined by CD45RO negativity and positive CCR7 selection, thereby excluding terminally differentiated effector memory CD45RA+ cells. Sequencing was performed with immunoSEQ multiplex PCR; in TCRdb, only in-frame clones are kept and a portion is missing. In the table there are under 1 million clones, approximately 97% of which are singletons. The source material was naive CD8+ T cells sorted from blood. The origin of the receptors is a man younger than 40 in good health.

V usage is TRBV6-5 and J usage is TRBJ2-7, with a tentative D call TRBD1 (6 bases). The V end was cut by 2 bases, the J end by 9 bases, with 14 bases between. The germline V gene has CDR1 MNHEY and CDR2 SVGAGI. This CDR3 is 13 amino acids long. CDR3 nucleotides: TGTGCCAGCAGTTACCAGTCGACAGGCCGGCAGTACTTC. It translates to CASSYQSTGRQYF.

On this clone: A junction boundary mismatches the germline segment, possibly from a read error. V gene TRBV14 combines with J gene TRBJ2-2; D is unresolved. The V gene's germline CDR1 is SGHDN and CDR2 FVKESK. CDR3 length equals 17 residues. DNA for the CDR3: TGTGCCAGCAGTCAAGACTTGGACGGCCGCAACACCGGGGAGCTGTTTTTT. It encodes CASSQDLDGRNTGELFF.

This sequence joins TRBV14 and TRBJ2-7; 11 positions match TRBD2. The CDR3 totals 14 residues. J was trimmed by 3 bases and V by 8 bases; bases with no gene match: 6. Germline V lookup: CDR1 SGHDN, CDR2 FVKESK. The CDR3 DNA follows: TGTGCCAGCCGTTCGACTAGCGGGAACTACGAGCAGTACTTC. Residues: CASRSTSGNYEQYF.

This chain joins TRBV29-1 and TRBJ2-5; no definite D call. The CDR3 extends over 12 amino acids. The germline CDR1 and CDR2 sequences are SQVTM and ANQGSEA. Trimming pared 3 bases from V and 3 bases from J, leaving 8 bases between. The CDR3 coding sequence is TGCAGCGTTGAGGGTTTCGAAGAGACCCAGTACTTC. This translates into CSVEGFEETQYF.

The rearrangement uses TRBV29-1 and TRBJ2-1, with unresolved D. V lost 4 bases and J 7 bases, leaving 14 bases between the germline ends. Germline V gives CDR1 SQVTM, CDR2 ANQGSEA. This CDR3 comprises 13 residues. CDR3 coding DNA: TGCAGCGTTGTCAGCGCGCCTACAAATGAGCAGTTCTTC. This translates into CSVVSAPTNEQFF.

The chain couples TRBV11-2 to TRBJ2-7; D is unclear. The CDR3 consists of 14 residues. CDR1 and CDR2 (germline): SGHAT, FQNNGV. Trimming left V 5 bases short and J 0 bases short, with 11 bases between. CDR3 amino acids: CASSPTASSYEQYF. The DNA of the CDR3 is TGTGCCAGCAGCCCAACCGCGTCCTCCTACGAGCAGTACTTC. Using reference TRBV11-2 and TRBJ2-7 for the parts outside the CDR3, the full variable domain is EAGVAQSPRYKIIEKRQSVAFWCNPISGHATLYWYQQILGQGPKLLIQFQNNGVVDDSQLPKDRFSAERLKGVDSTLKIQPAKLEDSAVYLCASSPTASSYEQYFGPGTRLTVT.

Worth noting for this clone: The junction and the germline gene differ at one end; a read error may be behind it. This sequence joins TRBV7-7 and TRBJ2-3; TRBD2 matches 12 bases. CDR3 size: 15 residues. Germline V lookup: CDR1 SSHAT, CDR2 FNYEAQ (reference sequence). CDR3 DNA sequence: TGTGCTAGCAGCAGGACTAGCGGGACATCAGATACGCAGTATTTT. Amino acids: CASSRTSGTSDTQYF.

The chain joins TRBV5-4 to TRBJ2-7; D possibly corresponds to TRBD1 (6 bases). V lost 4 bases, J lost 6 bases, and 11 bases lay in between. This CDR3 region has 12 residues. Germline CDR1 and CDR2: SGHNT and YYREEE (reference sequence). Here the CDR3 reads CASSPTGFEQYF. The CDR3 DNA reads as TGTGCCAGCAGCCCTACAGGGTTCGAGCAGTACTTC.

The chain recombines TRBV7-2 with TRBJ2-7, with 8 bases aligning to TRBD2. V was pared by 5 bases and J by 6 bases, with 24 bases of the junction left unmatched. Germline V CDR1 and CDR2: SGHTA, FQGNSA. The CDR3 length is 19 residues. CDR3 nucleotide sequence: TGTGCCAGCAGCCTTACCTCACCCTTCGAAGCGGGAGAGGGAGTCGAGCAGTACTTC. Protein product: CASSLTSPFEAGEGVEQYF.

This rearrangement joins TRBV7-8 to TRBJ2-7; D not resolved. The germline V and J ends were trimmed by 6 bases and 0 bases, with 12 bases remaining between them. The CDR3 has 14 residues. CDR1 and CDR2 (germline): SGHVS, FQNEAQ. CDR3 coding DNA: TGTGCCAGCAGACGGTTCTCGAGCTCCTACGAGCAGTACTTC. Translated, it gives CASRRFSSSYEQYF.

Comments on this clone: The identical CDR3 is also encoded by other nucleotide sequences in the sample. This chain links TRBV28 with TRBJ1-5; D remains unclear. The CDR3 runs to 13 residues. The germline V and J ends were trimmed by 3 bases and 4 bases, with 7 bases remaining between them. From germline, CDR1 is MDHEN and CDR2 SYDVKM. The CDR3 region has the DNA TGTGCCAGCAGTTTGAGGGCTAATCAGCCCCAGCATTTT. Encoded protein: CASSLRANQPQHF.

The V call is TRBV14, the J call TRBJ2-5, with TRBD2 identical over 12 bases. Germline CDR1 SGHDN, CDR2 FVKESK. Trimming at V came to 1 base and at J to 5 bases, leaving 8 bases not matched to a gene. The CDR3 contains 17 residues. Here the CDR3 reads CASSQALAGGRWETQYF. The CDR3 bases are TGTGCCAGCAGCCAAGCACTAGCGGGAGGCCGGTGGGAGACCCAGTACTTC.

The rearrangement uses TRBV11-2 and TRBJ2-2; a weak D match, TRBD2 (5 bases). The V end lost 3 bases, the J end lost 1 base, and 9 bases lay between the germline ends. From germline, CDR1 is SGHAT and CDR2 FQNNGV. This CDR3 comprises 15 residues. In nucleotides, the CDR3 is TGTGCCAGCAGCTTTCCCCGGGGGAACACCGGGGAGCTGTTTTTT. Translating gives CASSFPRGNTGELFF.

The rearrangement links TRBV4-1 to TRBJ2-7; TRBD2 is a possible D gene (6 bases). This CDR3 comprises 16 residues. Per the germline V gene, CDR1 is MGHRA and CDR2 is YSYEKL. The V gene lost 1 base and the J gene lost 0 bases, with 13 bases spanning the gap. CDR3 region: CASSQVPEGLSYEQYF. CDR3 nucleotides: TGCGCCAGCAGCCAAGTGCCCGAGGGACTCTCCTACGAGCAGTACTTC.

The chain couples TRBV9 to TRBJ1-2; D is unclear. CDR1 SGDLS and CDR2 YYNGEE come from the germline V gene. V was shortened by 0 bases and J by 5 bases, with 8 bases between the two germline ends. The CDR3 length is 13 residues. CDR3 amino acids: CASSVVSGYGYTF. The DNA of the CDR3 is TGTGCCAGCAGCGTAGTTTCGGGATATGGCTACACCTTC.

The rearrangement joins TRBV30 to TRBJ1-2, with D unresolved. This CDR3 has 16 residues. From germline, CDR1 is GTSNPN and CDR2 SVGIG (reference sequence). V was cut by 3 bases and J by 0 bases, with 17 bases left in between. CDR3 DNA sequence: TGTGCCTGGAGGCCGACCCTGGGCTTTTCTAACTATGGCTACACCTTC. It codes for CAWRPTLGFSNYGYTF.

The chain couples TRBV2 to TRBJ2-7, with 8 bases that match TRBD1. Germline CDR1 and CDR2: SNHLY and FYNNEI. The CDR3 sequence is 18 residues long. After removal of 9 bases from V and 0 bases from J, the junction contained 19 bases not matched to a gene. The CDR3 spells CARGGTDRASVSSYEQYF. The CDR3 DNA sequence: TGTGCCAGGGGGGGAACGGACAGGGCTAGCGTGAGCTCCTACGAGCAGTACTTC.

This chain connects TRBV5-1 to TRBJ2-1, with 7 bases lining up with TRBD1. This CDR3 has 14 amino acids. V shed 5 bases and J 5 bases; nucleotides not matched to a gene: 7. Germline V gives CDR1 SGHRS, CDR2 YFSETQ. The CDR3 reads CASSIMGQHNEQFF. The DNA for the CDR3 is TGCGCCAGCAGTATAATGGGACAGCACAATGAGCAGTTCTTC.

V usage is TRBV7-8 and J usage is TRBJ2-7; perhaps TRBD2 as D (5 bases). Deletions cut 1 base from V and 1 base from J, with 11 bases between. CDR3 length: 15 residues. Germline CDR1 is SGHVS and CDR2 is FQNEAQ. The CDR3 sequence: CASSLGRTGSYEQYF. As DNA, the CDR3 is TGTGCCAGCAGCTTAGGTAGGACGGGATCCTACGAGCAGTACTTC. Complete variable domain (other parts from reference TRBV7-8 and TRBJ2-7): GAGVSQSPRYKVAKRGQDVALRCDPISGHVSLFWYQQALGQGPEFLTYFQNEAQLDKSGLPSDRFFAERPEGSVSTLKIQRTQQEDSAVYLCASSLGRTGSYEQYFGPGTRLTVT.

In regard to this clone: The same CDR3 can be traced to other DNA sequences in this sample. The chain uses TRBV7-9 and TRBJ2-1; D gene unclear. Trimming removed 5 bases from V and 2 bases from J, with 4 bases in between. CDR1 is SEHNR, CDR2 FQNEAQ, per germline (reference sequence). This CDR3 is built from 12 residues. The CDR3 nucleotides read TGTGCCAGCAGCCCCACCTACAATGAGCAGTTCTTC. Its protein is CASSPTYNEQFF. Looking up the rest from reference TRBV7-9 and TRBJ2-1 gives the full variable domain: DTGVSQNPRHKITKRGQNVTFRCDPISEHNRLYWYRQTLGQGPEFLTYFQNEAQLEKSRLLSDRFSAERPKGSFSTLEIQRTEQGDSAMYLCASSPTYNEQFFGPGTRLTVL.

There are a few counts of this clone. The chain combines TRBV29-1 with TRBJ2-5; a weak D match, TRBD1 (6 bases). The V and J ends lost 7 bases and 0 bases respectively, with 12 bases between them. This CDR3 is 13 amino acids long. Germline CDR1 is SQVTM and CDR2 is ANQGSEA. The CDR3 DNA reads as TGCAGCGCTGATGACAGGTACCAAGAGACCCAGTACTTC. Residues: CSADDRYQETQYF.

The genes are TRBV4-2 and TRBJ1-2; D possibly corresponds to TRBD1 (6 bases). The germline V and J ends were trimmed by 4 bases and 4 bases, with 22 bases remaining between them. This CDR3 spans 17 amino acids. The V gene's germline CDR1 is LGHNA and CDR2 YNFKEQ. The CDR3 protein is CASSLEAGATVPYGYTF. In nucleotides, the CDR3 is TGTGCCAGCAGCCTAGAAGCAGGGGCTACTGTTCCCTATGGCTACACCTTC.

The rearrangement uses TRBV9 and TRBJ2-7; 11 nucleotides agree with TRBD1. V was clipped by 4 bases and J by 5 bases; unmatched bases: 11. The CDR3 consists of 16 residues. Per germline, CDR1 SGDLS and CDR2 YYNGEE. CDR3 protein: CASSPWTGGVLDEQYF. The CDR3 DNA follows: TGTGCCAGCAGCCCCTGGACAGGGGGCGTTCTCGACGAGCAGTACTTC.

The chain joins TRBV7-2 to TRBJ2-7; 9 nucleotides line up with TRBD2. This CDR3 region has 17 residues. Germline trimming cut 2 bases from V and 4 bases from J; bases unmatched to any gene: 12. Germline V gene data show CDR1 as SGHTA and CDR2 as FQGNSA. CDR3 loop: CASSLYGSGSSVYEQYF. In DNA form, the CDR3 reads TGTGCCAGCAGCTTATACGGTAGCGGGAGCAGTGTTTACGAGCAGTACTTC.

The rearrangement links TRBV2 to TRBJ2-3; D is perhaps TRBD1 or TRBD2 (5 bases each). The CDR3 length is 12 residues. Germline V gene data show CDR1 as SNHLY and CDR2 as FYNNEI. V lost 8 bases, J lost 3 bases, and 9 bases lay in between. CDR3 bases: TGTGCCAGCGGGGGTCGGACAGATACGCAGTATTTT. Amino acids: CASGGRTDTQYF. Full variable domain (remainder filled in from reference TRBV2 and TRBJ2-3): EPEVTQTPSHQVTQMGQEVILRCVPISNHLYFYWYRQILGQKVEFLVSFYNNEISEKSEIFDDQFSVERPDGSNFTLKIRSTKLEDSAMYFCASGGRTDTQYFGPGTRLTVL.

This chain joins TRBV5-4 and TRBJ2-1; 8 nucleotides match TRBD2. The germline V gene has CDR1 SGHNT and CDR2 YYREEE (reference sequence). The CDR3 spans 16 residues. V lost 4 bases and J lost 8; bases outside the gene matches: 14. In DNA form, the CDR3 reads TGTGCCAGCAGCGAGATGGCGGGAGGAATTTGGGATGAGCAGTTCTTC. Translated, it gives CASSEMAGGIWDEQFF.

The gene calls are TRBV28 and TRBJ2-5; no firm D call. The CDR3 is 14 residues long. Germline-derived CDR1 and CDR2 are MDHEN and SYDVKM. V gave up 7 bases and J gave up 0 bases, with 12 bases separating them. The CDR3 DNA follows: TGTGCCAGCACCTACTGGCAGAACCAAGAGACCCAGTACTTC. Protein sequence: CASTYWQNQETQYF.

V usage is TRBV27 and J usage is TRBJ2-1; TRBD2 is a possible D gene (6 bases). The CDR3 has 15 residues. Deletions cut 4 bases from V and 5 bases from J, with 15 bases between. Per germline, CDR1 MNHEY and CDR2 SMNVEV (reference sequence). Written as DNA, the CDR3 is TGTGCCAGCAGTTCTGGTAGCGGAGATGACAATGAGCAGTTCTTC. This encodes CASSSGSGDDNEQFF.

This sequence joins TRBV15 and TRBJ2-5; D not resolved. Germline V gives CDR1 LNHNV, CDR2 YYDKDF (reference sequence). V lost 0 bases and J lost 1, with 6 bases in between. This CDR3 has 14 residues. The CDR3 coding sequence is TGTGCCACCAGCAGAGAAGAGTCCCAAGAGACCCAGTACTTC. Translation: CATSREESQETQYF.

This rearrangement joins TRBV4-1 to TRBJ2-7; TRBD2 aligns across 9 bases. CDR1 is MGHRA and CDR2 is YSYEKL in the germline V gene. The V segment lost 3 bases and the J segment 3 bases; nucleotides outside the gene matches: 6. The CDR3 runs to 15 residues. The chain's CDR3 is CASSQGAGGVYEQYF. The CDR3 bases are TGCGCCAGCAGCCAGGGCGCGGGAGGGGTCTACGAGCAGTACTTC.

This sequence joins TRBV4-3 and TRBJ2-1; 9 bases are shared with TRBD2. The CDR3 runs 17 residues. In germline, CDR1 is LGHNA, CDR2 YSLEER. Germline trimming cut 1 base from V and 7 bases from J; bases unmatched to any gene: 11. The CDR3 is CASSQAWGSGRTNEQFF. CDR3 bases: TGCGCCAGCAGCCAAGCTTGGGGTAGCGGGAGAACGAATGAGCAGTTCTTC.

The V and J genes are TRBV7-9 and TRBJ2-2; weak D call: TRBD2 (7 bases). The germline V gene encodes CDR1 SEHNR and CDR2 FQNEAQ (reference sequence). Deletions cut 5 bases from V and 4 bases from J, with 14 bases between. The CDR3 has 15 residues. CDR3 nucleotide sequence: TGTGCCAGCAGCCCCAGCGGGGACATCACCGGGGAGCTGTTTTTT. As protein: CASSPSGDITGELFF. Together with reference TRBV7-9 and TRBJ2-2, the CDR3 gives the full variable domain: DTGVSQNPRHKITKRGQNVTFRCDPISEHNRLYWYRQTLGQGPEFLTYFQNEAQLEKSRLLSDRFSAERPKGSFSTLEIQRTEQGDSAMYLCASSPSGDITGELFFGEGSRLTVL.